The sequence of this T cell receptor beta chain was determined in a study of OX40 agonist ivuxolimab in advanced cancers. Sequencing used immunoSEQ multiplex PCR; TCRdb keeps in-frame clones, though not all of them. The sample has about 50,000 clones, roughly 84% seen once; the top ten hold 13%. The CDR3 covers 14 residues. Germline values: CDR1 SEHNR, CDR2 FQNEAQ (reference sequence). Trimming removed 1 base from V and 4 bases from J; junction bases left unmatched: 3. The receptor was isolated from an adult with an advanced solid tumor such as melanoma, head and neck, liver or kidney cancer. The sample in question was CD4+ or CD8+ T cells sorted from blood, obtained in a trial of the OX40 agonist ivuxolimab. The V and J genes are TRBV7-9 and TRBJ2-7; the match to TRBD1 covers 8 bases. The CDR3 reads CASSLGTGSYEQYF. DNA for the CDR3: TGTGCCAGCAGCTTAGGGACAGGGAGTTACGAGCAGTACTTC.